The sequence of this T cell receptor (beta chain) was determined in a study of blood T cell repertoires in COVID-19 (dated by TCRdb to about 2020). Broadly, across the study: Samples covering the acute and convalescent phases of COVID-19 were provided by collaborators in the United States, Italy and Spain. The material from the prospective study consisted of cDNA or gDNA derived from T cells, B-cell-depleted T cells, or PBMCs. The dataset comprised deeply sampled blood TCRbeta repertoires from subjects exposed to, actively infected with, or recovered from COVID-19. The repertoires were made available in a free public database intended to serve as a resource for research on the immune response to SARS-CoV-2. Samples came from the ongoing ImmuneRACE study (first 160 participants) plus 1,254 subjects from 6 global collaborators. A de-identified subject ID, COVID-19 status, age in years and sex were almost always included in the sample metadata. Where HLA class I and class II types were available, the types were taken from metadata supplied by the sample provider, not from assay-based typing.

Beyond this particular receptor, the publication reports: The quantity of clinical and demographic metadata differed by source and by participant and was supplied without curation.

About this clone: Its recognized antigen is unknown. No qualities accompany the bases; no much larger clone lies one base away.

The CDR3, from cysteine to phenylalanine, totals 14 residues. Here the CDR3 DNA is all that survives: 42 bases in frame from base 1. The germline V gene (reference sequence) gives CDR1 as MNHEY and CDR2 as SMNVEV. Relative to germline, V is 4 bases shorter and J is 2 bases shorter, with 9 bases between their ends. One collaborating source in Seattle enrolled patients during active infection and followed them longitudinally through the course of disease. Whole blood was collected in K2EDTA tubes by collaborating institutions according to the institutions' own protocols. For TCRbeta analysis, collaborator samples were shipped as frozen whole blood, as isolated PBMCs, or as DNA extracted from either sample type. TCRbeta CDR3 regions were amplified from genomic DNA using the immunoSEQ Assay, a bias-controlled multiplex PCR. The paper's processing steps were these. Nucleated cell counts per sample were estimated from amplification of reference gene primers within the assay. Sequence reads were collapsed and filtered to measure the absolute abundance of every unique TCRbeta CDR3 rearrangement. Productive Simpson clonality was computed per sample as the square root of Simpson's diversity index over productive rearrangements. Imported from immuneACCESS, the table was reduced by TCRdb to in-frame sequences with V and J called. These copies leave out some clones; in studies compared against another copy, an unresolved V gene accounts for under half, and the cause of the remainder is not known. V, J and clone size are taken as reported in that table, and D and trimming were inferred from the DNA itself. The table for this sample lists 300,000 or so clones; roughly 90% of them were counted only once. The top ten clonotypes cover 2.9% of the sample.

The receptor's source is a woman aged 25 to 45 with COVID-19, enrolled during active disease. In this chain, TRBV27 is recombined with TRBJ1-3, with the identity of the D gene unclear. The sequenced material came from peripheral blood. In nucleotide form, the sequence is TGTGCCAGCAGTTCCGTCGAGACTGGAAACACCATATATTTT. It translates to CASSSVETGNTIYF.